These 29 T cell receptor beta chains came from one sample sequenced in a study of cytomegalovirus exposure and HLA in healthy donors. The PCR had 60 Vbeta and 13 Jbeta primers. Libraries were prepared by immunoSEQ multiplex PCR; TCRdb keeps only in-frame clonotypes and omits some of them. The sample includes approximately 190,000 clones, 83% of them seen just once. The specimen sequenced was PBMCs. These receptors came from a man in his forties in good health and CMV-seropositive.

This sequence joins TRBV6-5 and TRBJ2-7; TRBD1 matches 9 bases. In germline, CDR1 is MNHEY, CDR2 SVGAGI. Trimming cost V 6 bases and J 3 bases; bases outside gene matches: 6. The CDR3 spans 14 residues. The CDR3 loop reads CASSGQGLDYEQYF. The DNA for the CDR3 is TGTGCCAGCAGCGGACAGGGGCTTGACTACGAGCAGTACTTC.

CDR3 region: CASSSRLTGVRYEQYF. The CDR3 DNA sequence: TGTGCCAGCAGTTCCAGACTGACAGGTGTCAGGTACGAGCAGTACTTC. The V and J genes are TRBV6-6 and TRBJ2-7, with a possible D match to TRBD1 (6 bases). Germline V gene sequence: CDR1 MNHNY, CDR2 SVGAGI (reference sequence). The CDR3 covers 16 residues. The V end was cut by 4 bases, the J end by 4 bases, with 20 bases between.

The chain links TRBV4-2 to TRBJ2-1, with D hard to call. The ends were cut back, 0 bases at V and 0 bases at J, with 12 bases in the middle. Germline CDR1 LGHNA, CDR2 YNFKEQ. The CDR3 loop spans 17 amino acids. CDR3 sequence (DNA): TGTGCCAGCAGCCAAGATGGTGCGAGGAGCTCCTACAATGAGCAGTTCTTC. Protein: CASSQDGARSSYNEQFF.

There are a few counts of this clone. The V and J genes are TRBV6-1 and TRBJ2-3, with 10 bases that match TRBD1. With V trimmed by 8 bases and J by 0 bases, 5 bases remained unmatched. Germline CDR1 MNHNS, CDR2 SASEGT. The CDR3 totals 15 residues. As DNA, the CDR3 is TGTGCCAGCCGGGACAGGGGAACTAGCACAGATACGCAGTATTTT. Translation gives CASRDRGTSTDTQYF.

CDR3: CASSVAPSGIGVGYEQYF. CDR3 in DNA: TGTGCCAGCAGCGTAGCTCCTAGCGGGATCGGTGTGGGCTACGAGCAGTACTTC. The V gene is TRBV9, the J gene TRBJ2-7, with 9 bases that match TRBD2. V was clipped by 0 bases and J by 3 bases; unmatched bases: 13. This CDR3 has 18 amino acids. Germline loops: CDR1 SGDLS, CDR2 YYNGEE. The whole variable domain, remainder taken from reference TRBV9 and TRBJ2-7, is DSGVTQTPKHLITATGQRVTLRCSPRSGDLSVYWYQQSLDQGLQFLIQYYNGEERAKGNILERFSAQQFPDLHSELNLSSLELGDSALYFCASSVAPSGIGVGYEQYFGPGTRLTVT.

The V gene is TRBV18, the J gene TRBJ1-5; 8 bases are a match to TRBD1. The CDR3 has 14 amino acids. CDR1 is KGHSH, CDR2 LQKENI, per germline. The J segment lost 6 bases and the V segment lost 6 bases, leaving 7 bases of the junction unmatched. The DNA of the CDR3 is TGTGCCAGCTCCCCGGACAGGGCTGTTCAGCCCCAGCATTTT. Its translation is CASSPDRAVQPQHF.

The CDR3 region has the DNA TGTGCCAGCAGTGGGACAGGGAACGGCGATGGCTACACCTTC. Its protein product is CASSGTGNGDGYTF. The V call is TRBV2, the J call TRBJ1-2, with TRBD1 matching 8 bases. The V segment lost 4 bases and the J segment 6 bases; nucleotides outside the gene matches: 7. This CDR3 spans 14 amino acids. CDR1 SNHLY and CDR2 FYNNEI come from the germline V gene.

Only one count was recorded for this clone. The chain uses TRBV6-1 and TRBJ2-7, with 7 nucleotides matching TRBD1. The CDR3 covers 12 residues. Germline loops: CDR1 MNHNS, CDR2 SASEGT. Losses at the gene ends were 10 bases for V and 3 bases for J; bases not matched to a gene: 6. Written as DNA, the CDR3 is TGTGCCACCGGGACAGATCTCTACGAGCAGTACTTC. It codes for CATGTDLYEQYF.

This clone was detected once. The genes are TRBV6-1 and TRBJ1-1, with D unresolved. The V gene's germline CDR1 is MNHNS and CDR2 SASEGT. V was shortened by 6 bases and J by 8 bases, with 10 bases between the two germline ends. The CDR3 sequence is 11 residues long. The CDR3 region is CASREVMEAFF. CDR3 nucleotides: TGTGCCAGCAGGGAGGTGATGGAAGCTTTCTTT.

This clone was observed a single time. The CDR3 here is CAIAGTNYGYTF. The CDR3, as DNA: TGTGCCATCGCGGGCACTAACTATGGCTACACCTTC. V and J are TRBV10-3 and TRBJ1-2; D call uncertain. Per the germline V gene, CDR1 is ENHRY and CDR2 is SYGVKD. The CDR3 loop spans 12 amino acids. V lost 8 bases, J lost 0 bases, and 7 bases lay in between.

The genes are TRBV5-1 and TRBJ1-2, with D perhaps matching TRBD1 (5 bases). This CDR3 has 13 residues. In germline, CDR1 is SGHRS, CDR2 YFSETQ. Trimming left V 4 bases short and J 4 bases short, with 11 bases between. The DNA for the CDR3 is TGCGCCAGCAGCCCGACGACAGTCTATGGCTACACCTTC. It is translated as CASSPTTVYGYTF.

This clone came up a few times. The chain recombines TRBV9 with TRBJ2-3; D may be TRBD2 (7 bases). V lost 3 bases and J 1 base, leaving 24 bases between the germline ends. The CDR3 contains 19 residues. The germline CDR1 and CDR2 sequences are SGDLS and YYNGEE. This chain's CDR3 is CASSAAEGGGYDGTDTQYF. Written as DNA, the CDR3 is TGTGCCAGCAGCGCTGCCGAGGGGGGGGGCTACGATGGCACAGATACGCAGTATTTT.

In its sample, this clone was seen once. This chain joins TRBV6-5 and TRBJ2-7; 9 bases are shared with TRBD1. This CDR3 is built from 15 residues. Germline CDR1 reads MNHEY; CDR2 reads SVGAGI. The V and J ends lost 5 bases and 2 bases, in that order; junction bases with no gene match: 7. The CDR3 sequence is CASSRDREPTYEQYF. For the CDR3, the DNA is TGTGCCAGCAGTCGGGACAGGGAACCTACCTACGAGCAGTACTTC.

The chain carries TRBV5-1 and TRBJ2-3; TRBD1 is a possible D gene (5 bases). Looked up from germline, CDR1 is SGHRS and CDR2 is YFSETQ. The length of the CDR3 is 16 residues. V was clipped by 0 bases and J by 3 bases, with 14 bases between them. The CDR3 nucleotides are TGCGCCAGCAGCTTGGCCGTCCAGGGTAAAACAGATACGCAGTATTTT. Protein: CASSLAVQGKTDTQYF.

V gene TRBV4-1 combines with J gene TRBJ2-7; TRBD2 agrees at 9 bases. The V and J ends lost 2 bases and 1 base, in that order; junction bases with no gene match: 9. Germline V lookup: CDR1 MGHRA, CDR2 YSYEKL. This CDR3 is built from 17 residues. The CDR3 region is CASSQIAGVGTSYEQYF. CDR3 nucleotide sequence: TGCGCCAGCAGCCAAATAGCGGGAGTGGGGACATCCTACGAGCAGTACTTC.

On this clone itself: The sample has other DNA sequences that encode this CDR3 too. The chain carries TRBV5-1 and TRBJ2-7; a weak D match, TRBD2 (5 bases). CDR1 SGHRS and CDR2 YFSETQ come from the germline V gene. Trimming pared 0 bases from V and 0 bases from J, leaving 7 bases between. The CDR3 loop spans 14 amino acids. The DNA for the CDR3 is TGCGCCAGCAGCTTGGTGGGGAGCTCCTACGAGCAGTACTTC. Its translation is CASSLVGSSYEQYF.

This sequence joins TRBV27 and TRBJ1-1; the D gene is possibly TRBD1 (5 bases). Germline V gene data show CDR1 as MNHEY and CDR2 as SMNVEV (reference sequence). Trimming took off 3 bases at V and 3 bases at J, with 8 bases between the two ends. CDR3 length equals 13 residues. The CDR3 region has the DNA TGTGCCAGCAGTTTGCAGGGATACACTGAAGCTTTCTTT. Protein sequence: CASSLQGYTEAFF.

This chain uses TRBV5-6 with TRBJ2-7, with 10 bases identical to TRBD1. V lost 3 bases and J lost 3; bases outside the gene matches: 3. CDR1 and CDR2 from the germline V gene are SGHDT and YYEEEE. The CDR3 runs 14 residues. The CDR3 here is CASSSDRGFYEQYF. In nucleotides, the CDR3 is TGTGCCAGCAGCTCGGACAGGGGGTTCTACGAGCAGTACTTC.

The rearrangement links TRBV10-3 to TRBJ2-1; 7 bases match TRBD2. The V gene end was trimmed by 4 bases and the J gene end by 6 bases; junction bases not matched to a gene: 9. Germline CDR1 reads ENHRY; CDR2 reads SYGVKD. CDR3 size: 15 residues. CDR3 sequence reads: CAISAGLAATNEQFF. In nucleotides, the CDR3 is TGTGCCATCAGTGCGGGGCTAGCGGCGACCAATGAGCAGTTCTTC.

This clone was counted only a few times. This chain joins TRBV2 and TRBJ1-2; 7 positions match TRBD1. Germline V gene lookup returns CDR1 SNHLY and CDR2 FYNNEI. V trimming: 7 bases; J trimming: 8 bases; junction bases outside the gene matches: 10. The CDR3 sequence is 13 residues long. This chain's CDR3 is CASINTGAGGYTF. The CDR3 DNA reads TGTGCCAGCATTAATACAGGGGCCGGGGGCTACACCTTC.

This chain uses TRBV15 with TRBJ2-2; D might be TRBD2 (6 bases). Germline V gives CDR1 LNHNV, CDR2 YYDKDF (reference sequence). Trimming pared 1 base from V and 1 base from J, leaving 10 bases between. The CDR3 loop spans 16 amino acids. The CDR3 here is CATSRAGTGNTGELFF. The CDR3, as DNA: TGTGCCACCAGCAGAGCCGGGACTGGGAACACCGGGGAGCTGTTTTTT.

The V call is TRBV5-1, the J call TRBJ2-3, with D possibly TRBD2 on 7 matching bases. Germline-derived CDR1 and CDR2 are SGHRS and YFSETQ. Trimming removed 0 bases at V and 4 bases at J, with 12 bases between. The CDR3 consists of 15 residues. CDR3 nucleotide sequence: TGCGCCAGCAGCTTGGAAGGGGGAGGGCCAGATACGCAGTATTTT. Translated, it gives CASSLEGGGPDTQYF. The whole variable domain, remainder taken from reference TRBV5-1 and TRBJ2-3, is KAGVTQTPRYLIKTRGQQVTLSCSPISGHRSVSWYQQTPGQGLQFLFEYFSETQRNKGNFPGRFSGRQFSNSRSEMNVSTLELGDSALYLCASSLEGGGPDTQYFGPGTRLTVL.

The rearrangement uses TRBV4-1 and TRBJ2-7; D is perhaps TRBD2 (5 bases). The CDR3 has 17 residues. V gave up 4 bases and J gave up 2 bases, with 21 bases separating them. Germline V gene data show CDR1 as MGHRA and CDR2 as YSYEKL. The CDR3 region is CASSPKSGHLLPYEQYF. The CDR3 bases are TGCGCCAGCAGCCCGAAAAGCGGTCATCTTCTTCCCTACGAGCAGTACTTC.

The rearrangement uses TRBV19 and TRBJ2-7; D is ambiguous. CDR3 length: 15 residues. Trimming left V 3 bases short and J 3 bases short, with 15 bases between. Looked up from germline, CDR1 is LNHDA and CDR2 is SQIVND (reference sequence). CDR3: CASSIPRAYLYEQYF. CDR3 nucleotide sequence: TGTGCCAGTAGTATTCCACGAGCTTACCTCTACGAGCAGTACTTC.

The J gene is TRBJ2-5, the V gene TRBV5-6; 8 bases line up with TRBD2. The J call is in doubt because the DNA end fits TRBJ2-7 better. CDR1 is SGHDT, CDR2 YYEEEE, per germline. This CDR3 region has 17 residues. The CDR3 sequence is CASSLAGGGEITYEQYF. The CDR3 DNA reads TGTGCCAGCAGCTTGGCGGGGGGGGGCGAGATTACCTACGAGCAGTACTTC.

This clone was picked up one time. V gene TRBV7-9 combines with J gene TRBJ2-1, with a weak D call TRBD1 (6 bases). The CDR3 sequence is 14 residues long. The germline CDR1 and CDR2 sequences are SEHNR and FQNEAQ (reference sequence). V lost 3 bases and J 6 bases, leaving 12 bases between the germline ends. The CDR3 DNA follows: TGTGCCAGCAGCTTTTCCGGCAGGGGCAATGAGCAGTTCTTC. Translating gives CASSFSGRGNEQFF.

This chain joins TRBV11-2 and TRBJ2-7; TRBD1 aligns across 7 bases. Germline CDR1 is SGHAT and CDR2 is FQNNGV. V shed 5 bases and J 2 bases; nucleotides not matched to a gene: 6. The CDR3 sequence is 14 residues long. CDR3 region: CASSVRQGTYEQYF. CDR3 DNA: TGTGCCAGCAGCGTACGACAGGGCACCTACGAGCAGTACTTC.

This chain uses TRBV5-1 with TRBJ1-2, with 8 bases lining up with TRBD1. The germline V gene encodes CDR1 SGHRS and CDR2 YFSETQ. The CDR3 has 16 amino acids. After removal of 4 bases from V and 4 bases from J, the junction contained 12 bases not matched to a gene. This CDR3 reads CASSPQTGTGFYGYTF. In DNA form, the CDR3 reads TGCGCCAGCAGCCCCCAAACCGGGACAGGCTTCTATGGCTACACCTTC.

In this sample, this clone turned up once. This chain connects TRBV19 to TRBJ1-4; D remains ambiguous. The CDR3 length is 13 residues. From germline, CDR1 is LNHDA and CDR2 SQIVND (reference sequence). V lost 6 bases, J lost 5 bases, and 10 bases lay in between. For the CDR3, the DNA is TGTGCCAGTAGGGCTCAGGTGAATGAAAAACTGTTTTTT. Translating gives CASRAQVNEKLFF.